Reported below is one T cell receptor beta chain. The antigen is undetermined. The primer mix had 60 Vbeta and 13 Jbeta primers. Measured with immunoSEQ multiplex PCR; TCRdb has only the in-frame clones, and not every one. The table records about 130,000 clones, approximately 80% of them present only once. These data come from a study of cytomegalovirus exposure and HLA in healthy donors. Study-wide results and limits: Investigators reported 164 TCR beta chains as tied to cytomegalovirus. For most TCR beta V segments, an earlier analysis put the productive rate at about 87% or about 30% of the time.

The CDR3 loop spans 16 amino acids. With 5 bases clipped from V and 0 bases from J, the junction kept 3 bases outside the gene matches. Germline V CDR1 and CDR2: SGHNT, YENEEA. The V call is TRBV11-3, the J call TRBJ2-2; 10 bases map to TRBD1. Sequences were obtained from PBMCs. This TCR came from a man aged 35 to 55 in good health and CMV-seronegative. The CDR3 loop is CASSRQGAANTGELFF. CDR3 bases: TGTGCCAGCAGCCGACAGGGGGCTGCGAACACCGGGGAGCTGTTTTTT.